Below are 8 T cell receptor beta chains sequenced from a single sample in a study of T cells in Graves' hyperthyroidism and ophthalmopathy. TCR beta CDR3 region amplification was performed from RNA transcripts. RT-PCR in the first round (using the HTBI primer set) targeted the TCR CDR3. Using its own MiXCR run on the multiplex PCR reads, TCRdb lists one record per CDR3 protein. The sample shows a few hundred thousand distinct CDR3 sequences, roughly 19% of them seen only once. Material for sequencing was blood. These receptors originate from a woman younger than 35 with Graves' hyperthyroidism.

This clonotype was found a few times. The V and J genes are TRBV5-1 and TRBJ1-6; D is possibly TRBD1 (6 bases). Trimming took 5 bases from V and 3 from J, leaving 6 bases between them. This CDR3 contains 13 residues. From germline, CDR1 is SGHRS and CDR2 YFSETQ. The CDR3 coding sequence is TGCGCCAGCAGGGACAGCTATAATTCACCCCTCCACTTT. This encodes CASRDSYNSPLHF.

This clonotype showed up many times. The rearrangement uses TRBV6-5 and TRBJ2-7; TRBD1 might be the D (6 bases). V was clipped by 4 bases and J by 4 bases, with 23 bases between them. The CDR3 is 17 residues long. Germline V gene lookup returns CDR1 MNHEY and CDR2 SVGAGI. The CDR3 loop is CASSSWEPRDNGYEQYF. CDR3 in DNA: TGTGCCAGCAGTTCTTGGGAGCCGAGGGACAACGGATACGAGCAGTACTTC.

The chain is built from TRBV7-3 and TRBJ2-2; D might be TRBD1 (5 bases). This CDR3 region has 16 residues. Looked up from germline, CDR1 is SGHTA and CDR2 is FQGTGA. V was cut by 2 bases and J by 4 bases, with 14 bases left in between. The chain's CDR3 is CASSLVDSRSTGELFF. DNA of the CDR3: TGTGCCAGCAGCTTAGTCGACAGTCGTAGCACCGGGGAGCTGTTTTTT.

A word on this clonotype: A much larger clone sits a single nucleotide away, making a read error possible. The DNA is left out, because the CDR3 cannot be placed on it with certainty; the CDR3 is given as TCRdb lists it. The V gene is TRBV14, the J gene TRBJ1-1; the DNA was not used to check the table's D call, TRBD1. Counting both end residues, the CDR3 totals 16 amino acids. CDR1 SGHDN and CDR2 FVKESK come from the germline V gene. This CDR3 is CASSQEWGGGTSEACF.

This clonotype showed up many times. The gene calls are TRBV6-5 and TRBJ1-5, with D perhaps matching TRBD1 (5 bases). V was trimmed by 1 base and J by 7 bases, leaving 11 bases between them. The V gene's germline CDR1 is MNHEY and CDR2 SVGAGI. The CDR3 contains 14 residues. The CDR3 protein is CASSYLPGSQPQHF. The CDR3 nucleotides are TGTGCCAGCAGTTACTTGCCAGGGTCACAGCCCCAGCATTTT.

The chain recombines TRBV6-2 or TRBV6-3 with TRBJ1-2; D is unclear. The germline V gene has CDR1 MNHEY and CDR2 SVGEGT. With 2 bases removed from V and 4 bases from J, the gap between germline ends came to 14 bases. This CDR3 comprises 15 residues. The CDR3 here is CASSYEAATSYGYTF. CDR3 sequence (DNA): TGTGCCAGCAGTTACGAGGCAGCAACCTCCTATGGCTACACCTTC.

The chain is built from TRBV6-1 and TRBJ2-1, with 8 bases matching TRBD2. The V segment lost 8 bases and the J segment 4 bases; nucleotides outside the gene matches: 13. The CDR3 consists of 16 residues. CDR1 and CDR2 from the germline V gene are MNHNS and SASEGT. Here the CDR3 reads CASQETWRGAYNEQFF. Written as DNA, the CDR3 is TGTGCCAGCCAAGAGACCTGGCGGGGGGCATACAATGAGCAGTTCTTC.

This clonotype was counted at least ten times. The gene calls are TRBV20-1 and TRBJ2-7; tentative D call: TRBD1 (6 bases). CDR3 length: 13 residues. Between the trimmed V and J ends, which lost 7 bases and 0 bases, there was a span of 13 bases. CDR1 and CDR2 from the germline V gene are DFQATT and SNEGSKA (reference sequence). CDR3 sequence reads: CSGRDTSSYEQYF. As DNA, the CDR3 is TGCAGTGGAAGGGACACCAGCTCCTACGAGCAGTACTTC.